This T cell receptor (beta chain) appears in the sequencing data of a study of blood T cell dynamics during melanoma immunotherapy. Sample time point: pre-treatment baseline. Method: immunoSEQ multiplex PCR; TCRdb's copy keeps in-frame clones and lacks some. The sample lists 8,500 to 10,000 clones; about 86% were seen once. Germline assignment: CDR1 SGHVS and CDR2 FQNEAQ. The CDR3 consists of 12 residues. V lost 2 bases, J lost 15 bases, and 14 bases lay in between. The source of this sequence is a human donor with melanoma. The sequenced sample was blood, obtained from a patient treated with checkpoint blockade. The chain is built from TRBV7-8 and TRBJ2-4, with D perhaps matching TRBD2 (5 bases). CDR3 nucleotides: TGTGCCAGCAGCTTATTAGACCGGGAAGTGTACTTC. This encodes CASSLLDREVYF.